This T cell receptor beta chain came from a study of T cell changes during pregnancy in multiple sclerosis. V was pared by 5 bases and J by 4 bases, with 6 bases of the junction left unmatched. The CDR3 covers 14 residues. CDR1 and CDR2 from the germline V gene are MDHEN and SYDVKM. Some clones are missing from TCRdb's copy, which holds only in-frame ones; the method was immunoSEQ multiplex PCR. The table lists approximately 41,000 clones, 94% of them singletons. Sequencing used CD8+ T cells from peripheral blood mononuclear cells, obtained in the third trimester of pregnancy. The receptor was derived from a female donor with multiple sclerosis, enrolled in a pregnancy study. J is TRBJ2-5 and V is TRBV28; 8 nucleotides match TRBD1. CDR3: CASSNPDRGETQYF. The CDR3 nucleotides are TGTGCCAGCAGTAATCCCGACAGGGGAGAGACCCAGTACTTC.